This TCR beta chain was observed in a study of human T cells and chemical hapten exposure. Overall study context: Patch tests put 0.01% DPC on the upper back, and the results were checked at 6 days. Women made up most patients, who had alopecia areata, totalis or universalis. Largely, small differences in pooled library volume made per-sample TCR yields vary.

Germline CDR1 and CDR2: SGHTA and FQGNSA. With 3 bases removed from V and 2 bases from J, the gap between germline ends came to 10 bases. There are 14 residues in the CDR3. This clonotype was observed at least ten times. As to time point: patch test 1, 2 weeks after DPC sensitization. Treatment here: therapeutic diphenylcyclopropenone sensitization with weekly scalp DPC. The authors' total RNA extraction used unfractionated whole blood. TCRdb processed the RACE reads anew with MiXCR; each CDR3 protein has one entry. The sample contains roughly 38,000 distinct CDR3 sequences, 3% to 4.5% of which appear only once.

Sequences were derived from whole blood, sampled in connection with sensitization to the hapten diphenylcyclopropenone (DPC). This clonotype originated in a man aged 50 to 59 with alopecia areata. Some clones in this sample may be carry-over from other donors' samples. The chain joins TRBV7-2 to TRBJ2-5, with D possibly matching TRBD1 (5 bases). CDR3 sequence: CASSLRQLQETQYF. CDR3 nucleotide sequence: TGTGCCAGCAGCTTGAGACAGCTTCAAGAGACCCAGTACTTC.